One and the same sample provided the 14 T cell receptor beta chains below, sequenced in a study of blood T cell repertoires in COVID-19. The assay was immunoSEQ multiplex PCR, and TCRdb's table has in-frame clones only and misses some. The data show 110,000 or so clones, with around 84% seen just once and about 8.1% held by the top ten. The sequenced material came from peripheral blood. These receptors were taken from a woman between 35 and 50 years old with acute or convalescent COVID-19.

The chain couples TRBV30 to TRBJ2-3; D gene unclear. V was cut by 2 bases and J by 2 bases, with 14 bases left in between. Germline V gene sequence: CDR1 GTSNPN, CDR2 SVGIG (reference sequence). The CDR3 runs 15 residues. CDR3 loop: CAWSTSELPTDTQYF. CDR3 nucleotides: TGTGCCTGGAGTACGAGCGAGCTACCCACAGATACGCAGTATTTT.

The chain links TRBV7-2 to TRBJ2-3; D gene unclear. The germline gives CDR1 SGHTA, CDR2 FQGNSA. The V end lost 3 bases, the J end lost 6 bases, and 10 bases lay between the germline ends. This CDR3 contains 13 residues. The CDR3 loop is CASSLNYGDTQYF. In DNA form, the CDR3 reads TGTGCCAGCAGCTTGAACTATGGGGATACGCAGTATTTT.

The rearrangement joins TRBV7-8 to TRBJ1-1; D remains unclear. The germline CDR1 and CDR2 sequences are SGHVS and FQNEAQ. Trimming stripped 7 bases from V and 2 bases from J, with 11 bases between. CDR3 size: 13 residues. In nucleotides, the CDR3 is TGTGCCAGCACCATGCATAGTAACACTGAAGCTTTCTTT. As protein: CASTMHSNTEAFF.

The V and J genes are TRBV5-6 and TRBJ2-2, with 9 nucleotides matching TRBD2. V shed 9 bases and J 5 bases; nucleotides not matched to a gene: 11. This CDR3 has 15 amino acids. Germline V gene lookup returns CDR1 SGHDT and CDR2 YYEEEE. The CDR3 spells CAMNRRGGRTGELFF. CDR3 nucleotide sequence: TGTGCCATGAACAGGCGGGGGGGCCGTACCGGGGAGCTGTTTTTT.

The V gene is TRBV5-4, the J gene TRBJ1-2; 7 bases are shared with TRBD1. The CDR3 runs to 16 residues. The junction had 13 bases not matched to a gene; V was cut back by 3 bases and J by 5 bases. Germline lookup yields CDR1 SGHNT and CDR2 YYREEE (reference sequence). The CDR3 is CASSSGTVDWGYGYTF. Here the CDR3 DNA reads TGTGCCAGCAGCTCCGGGACAGTGGACTGGGGGTATGGCTACACCTTC.

The chain employs TRBV3-1 (or the pseudogene TRBV3-2) and TRBJ1-1; no clear D gene. Germline V gene sequence: CDR1 LGHDT, CDR2 YNNKEL (reference sequence). The CDR3 covers 11 residues. The V end was cut by 4 bases, the J end by 5 bases, with 5 bases between. This CDR3 is CASSRATEAFF. The CDR3 DNA sequence: TGTGCCAGCAGCCGCGCAACTGAAGCTTTCTTT.

V usage is TRBV15 and J usage is TRBJ1-2; 9 nucleotides match TRBD1. The CDR3 spans 14 residues. Germline CDR1 and CDR2: LNHNV and YYDKDF (reference sequence). With 3 bases clipped from V and 8 bases from J, the junction kept 7 bases outside the gene matches. The CDR3 DNA sequence: TGTGCCACCAGCAGTACAGGGGGCGCGTGGGGCTACACCTTC. This encodes CATSSTGGAWGYTF.

The V and J genes are TRBV29-1 and TRBJ1-2, with 11 bases that match TRBD1. With V trimmed by 6 bases and J by 7 bases, 10 bases remained unmatched. The CDR3 spans 14 residues. The germline V gene has CDR1 SQVTM and CDR2 ANQGSEA. The CDR3 bases are TGCAGCGTGCGTACCGGGACAGGGGGAAGTGGCTACACCTTC. It codes for CSVRTGTGGSGYTF.

This chain links TRBV3-1 (or the pseudogene TRBV3-2) with TRBJ1-1; 10 bases agree with TRBD1. The V gene's germline CDR1 is LGHDT and CDR2 YNNKEL (reference sequence). The CDR3 is made up of 15 amino acids. V shed 4 bases and J 4 bases; nucleotides not matched to a gene: 6. CDR3 nucleotide sequence: TGTGCCAGCAGCCCGCGACAGGGGGCAGGCACTGAAGCTTTCTTT. It codes for CASSPRQGAGTEAFF.

The chain has TRBV5-8 and TRBJ1-2; D unresolved. The V end lost 0 bases, the J end lost 7 bases, and 16 bases lay between the germline ends. This CDR3 contains 15 residues. Per germline, CDR1 SGHTS and CDR2 YDEGEE. CDR3 DNA: TGTGCCAGCAGCTTGGGGCGGCCCCTTCTCGGTGGCTACACCTTC. Translation: CASSLGRPLLGGYTF.

The V call is TRBV5-4, the J call TRBJ2-7; TRBD1 matches at 7 bases. The junction had 7 bases not matched to a gene; V was cut back by 7 bases and J by 0 bases. Per the germline V gene, CDR1 is SGHNT and CDR2 is YYREEE (reference sequence). The CDR3 spans 14 residues. CDR3 bases: TGTGCCAGCGCGAGGGACAGCCGCTCCTACGAGCAGTACTTC. Translated, it gives CASARDSRSYEQYF.

In its sample, this clone was seen once. The chain uses TRBV14 and TRBJ2-3; perhaps TRBD2 as D (5 bases). Between the trimmed V and J ends, which lost 1 base and 1 base, there was a span of 9 bases. The germline V gene has CDR1 SGHDN and CDR2 FVKESK. CDR3 length equals 15 residues. The CDR3: CASSQAGRGTDTQYF. DNA of the CDR3: TGTGCCAGCAGCCAAGCTGGGCGGGGCACAGATACGCAGTATTTT.

This chain joins TRBV29-1 and TRBJ2-1, with D hard to call. Between the trimmed V and J ends, which lost 5 bases and 6 bases, there was a span of 14 bases. The CDR3 covers 13 residues. Germline V gene data show CDR1 as SQVTM and CDR2 as ANQGSEA. The CDR3 sequence: CSVSKNPTNEQFF. DNA for the CDR3: TGCAGCGTTTCGAAAAACCCTACCAATGAGCAGTTCTTC.

This clone was recorded only once. This sequence joins TRBV30 and TRBJ1-1, with 7 positions matching TRBD1. After removal of 1 base from V and 5 bases from J, the junction contained 4 bases not matched to a gene. In germline, CDR1 is GTSNPN, CDR2 SVGIG (reference sequence). The CDR3 covers 13 residues. CDR3 DNA: TGTGCCTGGAGTGAGGGGGCTCGGACTGAAGCTTTCTTT. Its translation is CAWSEGARTEAFF.